This note documents a single T cell receptor (beta chain) sequence. What it recognizes is unknown. One entry per CDR3 protein, called by TCRdb with MiXCR from the reads. The sample shows 50,000 to 65,000 distinct CDR3 sequences, about a fifth of them seen only once. The sample is drawn from a study of T cell repertoires in cytomegalovirus infection. About the research overall: Recently identified HLA-C-restricted CMV epitopes were used, and well-studied HLA-B-restricted CMV epitopes were used as well. Public TCR beta signature analysis indicated the presence of both CMV infection and matching HLA type. Study results and caveats: The study found HLA-C-restricted CMV-specific TCR beta clonotypes dominating the ex vivo response. Pooled public TCR beta family frequency picked out CMV carriers with the relevant HLA.

The sequence derives from a human donor in good health (CMV status not recorded). Some clones in this sample may be carry-over from other donors' samples. The sample was CD8+ T cells from cultured PBMCs, taken from culture after CMV antigen stimulation.

CDR3 sequence reads: CASSEADRDADTQYF. Here the CDR3 DNA reads TGTGCCAGCAGTGAAGCGGACAGGGACGCAGATACGCAGTATTTT. The rearrangement links TRBV6-1 to TRBJ2-3; 8 bases fit TRBD1. CDR3 length: 15 amino acids. J gave up 4 bases and V 0 bases, and 3 bases lay outside the gene matches. CDR1 MNHNS and CDR2 SASEGT come from the germline V gene.